This T cell receptor (beta chain) stems from a study of blood T cell repertoires in COVID-19. Across the study: Some COVID-19 samples were acute and others convalescent; all came from the United States, Italy and Spain. T cells, B-cell-depleted T cells, or PBMCs provided the cDNA or gDNA that served as material.

In the study's own analysis: Using reference gene primer amplification, nucleated cell counts were estimated. The repertoire was sequenced with immunoSEQ multiplex PCR; TCRdb's copy has only in-frame clones and lacks some. The V and J calls and the clone size are those of that table, but D and trimming were determined from the DNA. This table holds 85,000 to 120,000 clones, approximately 78% found once. Trimming at V came to 5 bases and at J to 1 base, leaving 7 bases not matched to a gene. Germline lookup yields CDR1 MDHEN and CDR2 SYDVKM. The CDR3 has 15 amino acids. Material: peripheral blood. The gene calls are TRBV28 and TRBJ1-1; 7 bases match TRBD1. This sequence was found in a man aged 55-75 years with active or convalescent COVID-19. DNA of the CDR3: TGTGCCAGCAGTATAATTTACAGGGGGAACACTGAAGCTTTCTTT. Protein: CASSIIYRGNTEAFF.